The 14 T cell receptor beta chains below were found in one sample sequenced in a study of multiple sclerosis patients with progressive multifocal leukoencephalopathy. Some clones are missing from TCRdb's copy, which holds only in-frame ones; the method was immunoSEQ multiplex PCR. The data contain about 32,000 clones, around 92% of them singletons. Specified time point: before natalizumab initiation. Sample: PBMCs. The receptors originated from a man aged 25-45 years with multiple sclerosis.

In DNA form, the CDR3 reads TGCAGTGCTAAAGTAACCTACGAGCAGTACTTC. Amino acids: CSAKVTYEQYF. This chain connects TRBV20-1 to TRBJ2-7; D unclear. Germline-derived CDR1 and CDR2 are DFQATT and SNEGSKA (reference sequence). V lost 4 bases, J lost 2 bases, and 6 bases lay in between. This CDR3 has 11 amino acids.

The chain joins TRBV6-6 to TRBJ2-1; 8 nucleotides align to TRBD2. The CDR3 runs to 16 residues. Germline CDR1 MNHNY, CDR2 SVGAGI (reference sequence). V shed 0 bases, J shed 9 bases, and the junction held 10 bases outside the gene matches. CDR3 bases: TGTGCCAGCAGTTACTCGGAGGATAGCGGGATAGGTGAGCAGTTCTTC. This gives the protein CASSYSEDSGIGEQFF.

CDR3 DNA sequence: TGTGCCAGCAGCCCTAGAGAAGGTCTAGCGGGGGTTACGCAGTATTTT. As protein: CASSPREGLAGVTQYF. V gene TRBV7-9 combines with J gene TRBJ2-3; the match to TRBD2 covers 10 bases. Germline V CDR1 and CDR2: SEHNR, FQNEAQ (reference sequence). V lost 5 bases to trimming and J lost 8 bases; unmatched junction nucleotides: 13. The length of the CDR3 is 16 residues. The full variable domain, rest sourced from reference TRBV7-9 and TRBJ2-3, is DTGVSQNPRHKITKRGQNVTFRCDPISEHNRLYWYRQTLGQGPEFLTYFQNEAQLEKSRLLSDRFSAERPKGSFSTLEIQRTEQGDSAMYLCASSPREGLAGVTQYFGPGTRLTVL.

V and J are TRBV19 and TRBJ2-1; D not resolved. Between the trimmed V and J ends, which lost 1 base and 5 bases, there was a span of 15 bases. Germline lookup yields CDR1 LNHDA and CDR2 SQIVND (reference sequence). The CDR3 totals 16 residues. The CDR3 region has the DNA TGTGCCAGTAGTATAGTGCCCGGACCGGCTGACAATGAGCAGTTCTTC. Protein product: CASSIVPGPADNEQFF. The full variable domain, with the rest looked up from reference TRBV19 and TRBJ2-1, is DGGITQSPKYLFRKEGQNVTLSCEQNLNHDAMYWYRQDPGQGLRLIYYSQIVNDFQKGDIAEGYSVSREKKESFPLTVTSAQKNPTAFYLCASSIVPGPADNEQFFGPGTRLTVL.

This chain joins TRBV19 and TRBJ1-4; D ambiguous. Trimming cost V 1 base and J 4 bases, with 7 bases left between them. CDR3 length: 14 residues. Germline V lookup: CDR1 LNHDA, CDR2 SQIVND (reference sequence). The CDR3 sequence is CASSIGGYNEKLFF. Here the CDR3 DNA reads TGTGCCAGTAGTATAGGAGGTTATAATGAAAAACTGTTTTTT.

The chain carries TRBV9 and TRBJ2-7; 9 nucleotides match TRBD1. Losses at the gene ends were 2 bases for V and 6 bases for J; bases not matched to a gene: 6. CDR1 and CDR2 (germline): SGDLS, YYNGEE. CDR3 length: 14 amino acids. The chain's CDR3 is CASSVRTGDSEQYF. The CDR3 DNA is TGTGCCAGCAGCGTTCGGACAGGGGACTCCGAGCAGTACTTC.

V usage is TRBV6-1 and J usage is TRBJ1-1; perhaps TRBD1 as D (5 bases). This CDR3 is built from 14 residues. The germline V gene encodes CDR1 MNHNS and CDR2 SASEGT. V lost 6 bases to trimming and J lost 0 bases, with 11 bases between them. CDR3 amino acids: CASRKTDMNTEAFF. The CDR3 coding sequence is TGTGCCAGCAGGAAGACAGATATGAACACTGAAGCTTTCTTT.

The CDR3 here is CASSPWTPNEQFF. The CDR3 nucleotides read TGTGCCAGCAGCCCCTGGACTCCTAATGAGCAGTTCTTC. V gene TRBV9 combines with J gene TRBJ2-1; D may be TRBD2 (5 bases). CDR1 and CDR2 (germline): SGDLS, YYNGEE. Trimming removed 4 bases at V and 7 bases at J, with 12 bases between. The CDR3 is made up of 13 amino acids.

The chain links TRBV27 to TRBJ2-3; weak D call: TRBD2 (6 bases). This CDR3 is 15 amino acids long. Trimming removed 6 bases at V and 2 bases at J, with 15 bases between. Germline CDR1 and CDR2: MNHEY and SMNVEV (reference sequence). The CDR3 loop is CASSLWGGYTDTQYF. CDR3 sequence (DNA): TGTGCCAGCAGCCTGTGGGGAGGCTACACAGATACGCAGTATTTT.

The V call is TRBV6-6, the J call TRBJ1-3; TRBD1 matches 9 bases. With V trimmed by 4 bases and J by 3 bases, 7 bases remained unmatched. CDR1 is MNHNY, CDR2 SVGAGI, per germline (reference sequence). The CDR3 totals 16 residues. For the CDR3, the DNA is TGTGCCAGCAGTTTCCCACAGGGGGCCGGTGGAAACACCATATATTTT. Protein sequence: CASSFPQGAGGNTIYF.

This rearrangement joins TRBV2 to TRBJ2-1, with TRBD2 matching over 9 bases. V lost 2 bases to trimming and J lost 8 bases; unmatched junction nucleotides: 7. Germline CDR1 and CDR2: SNHLY and FYNNEI. There are 15 residues in the CDR3. The CDR3 DNA is TGTGCCAGCAGTGAAACGGGACTAGCTGGCTATGAGCAGTTCTTC. The encoded protein is CASSETGLAGYEQFF.

The CDR3 sequence: CASSLRGKREKLFF. The CDR3 DNA follows: TGTGCCAGCAGCTTGAGAGGGAAGCGTGAAAAACTGTTTTTT. V gene TRBV7-6 combines with J gene TRBJ1-4; D is uncertain. The ends were cut back, 3 bases at V and 7 bases at J, with 12 bases in the middle. This CDR3 comprises 14 residues. From germline, CDR1 is SGHVS and CDR2 FNYEAQ.

This clone was counted a single time. CDR3 region: CASSQEAVNTEAFF. CDR3 DNA: TGCGCCAGCAGCCAAGAAGCGGTGAACACTGAAGCTTTCTTT. The chain links TRBV4-3 to TRBJ1-1; D gene ambiguous. V lost 0 bases and J 0 bases, leaving 5 bases between the germline ends. Germline V gives CDR1 LGHNA, CDR2 YSLEER. The CDR3 spans 14 residues.

The V gene is TRBV19, the J gene TRBJ2-1; tentative D call: TRBD2 (5 bases). Germline lookup yields CDR1 LNHDA and CDR2 SQIVND (reference sequence). The V end was cut by 4 bases, the J end by 0 bases, with 7 bases between. There are 14 residues in the CDR3. The CDR3 reads CASSRADSYNEQFF. As DNA, the CDR3 is TGTGCCAGTAGTAGAGCGGACTCCTACAATGAGCAGTTCTTC.